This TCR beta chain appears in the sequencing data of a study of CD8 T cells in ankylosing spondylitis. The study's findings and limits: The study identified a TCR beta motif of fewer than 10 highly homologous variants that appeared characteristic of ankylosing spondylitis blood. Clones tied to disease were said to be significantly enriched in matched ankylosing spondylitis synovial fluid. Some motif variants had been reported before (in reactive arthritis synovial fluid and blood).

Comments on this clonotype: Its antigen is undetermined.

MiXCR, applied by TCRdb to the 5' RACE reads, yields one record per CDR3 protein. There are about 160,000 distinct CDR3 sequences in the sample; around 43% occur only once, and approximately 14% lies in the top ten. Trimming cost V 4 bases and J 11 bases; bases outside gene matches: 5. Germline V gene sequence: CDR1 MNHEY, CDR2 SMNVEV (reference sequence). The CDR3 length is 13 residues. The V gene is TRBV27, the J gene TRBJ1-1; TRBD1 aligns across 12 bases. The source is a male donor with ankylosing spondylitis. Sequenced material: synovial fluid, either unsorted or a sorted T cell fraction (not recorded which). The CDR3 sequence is CASSWAGTGGAFF. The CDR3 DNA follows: TGTGCCAGCAGTTGGGCAGGGACAGGGGGCGCTTTCTTT.